This T cell receptor (beta chain) was sequenced during a study of T cell repertoires in aging, cancer and after chemotherapy. Study outcomes and limitations: Rebound thymic output was suggested by rising median generation probability during chemotherapy in each cancer cohort.

Multiplex touch-down PCR with TRB-A/B primers amplified rearranged V-D-J TRB sequences. TCRdb ran MiXCR on the multiplex PCR reads and lists one entry per CDR3 protein. The sample yields some 5,600 distinct CDR3 sequences, around 24% seen once. TCR beta rearrangements were amplified from peripheral blood genomic DNA. The CDR3 runs 12 residues. Germline V gene data show CDR1 as SGHNT and CDR2 as YENEEA. The V end lost 3 bases, the J end lost 4 bases, and 6 bases lay between the germline ends. This clonotype is labeled medium-sized. Its specificity is unknown. Sequenced: blood. The source is a human donor with a blood cancer. The chain combines TRBV11-3 with TRBJ1-2; D gene ambiguous. CDR3 sequence (DNA): TGTGCCAGCAGCTTTCAGTCCTATGGCTACACCTTC. Amino acid sequence: CASSFQSYGYTF.